This TCR beta chain is drawn from a study of T-cell reconstitution after alpha-beta-depleted transplantation in children. Overall study results and limits: Most T-cell counts and diversity one year after the transplant came from T cells that were newly produced. Reported findings indicate that, about two months after transplant, alpha-beta T cells came from several hundred expanded clones, which were derived from non-depleted graft cells.

The TCRbeta library was prepared with unique molecular identifiers. TCRdb analysed the PCR reads with MiXCR anew, one entry per CDR3 protein. The sample comprises roughly 490,000 distinct CDR3 sequences, 10% to 12% of which are singletons, and approximately 15% rests with the top ten. The CDR3 contains 14 residues. In its sample, this clonotype was seen a few times. Its antigen is not identified. The material was PBMCs, mostly from graft donor cells, obtained 180 days after TCRalphabeta/CD19-depleted stem cell transplant. This sequence joins TRBV21-1 and TRBJ2-5; the D call in the table, TRBD2, was not verified against the DNA. TRBV21-1 counts as a pseudogene. The clonotype was recovered from a female patient aged 2-10 years who had a stem cell transplant for aplastic anemia, so the T cells may come from the graft donor. The CDR3 region is CAPITGGHQETQYF. The CDR3 coding sequence is TGTGCCCCCATCACGGGAGGCCACCAAGAGACCCAGTACTTC.